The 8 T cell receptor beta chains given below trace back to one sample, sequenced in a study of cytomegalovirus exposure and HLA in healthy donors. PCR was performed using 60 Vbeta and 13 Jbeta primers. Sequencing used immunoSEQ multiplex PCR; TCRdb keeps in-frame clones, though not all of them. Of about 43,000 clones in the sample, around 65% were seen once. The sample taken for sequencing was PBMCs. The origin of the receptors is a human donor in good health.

CDR3 coding DNA: TGTGCCAGCAGCCTTCCTCAGGGGAACTACGAGCAGTACTTC. Translating it yields CASSLPQGNYEQYF. V is TRBV6-1 and J is TRBJ2-7; maybe TRBD1 (6 bases). The CDR3 runs 14 residues. V gave up 6 bases and J gave up 3 bases, with 15 bases separating them. Germline V lookup: CDR1 MNHNS, CDR2 SASEGT.

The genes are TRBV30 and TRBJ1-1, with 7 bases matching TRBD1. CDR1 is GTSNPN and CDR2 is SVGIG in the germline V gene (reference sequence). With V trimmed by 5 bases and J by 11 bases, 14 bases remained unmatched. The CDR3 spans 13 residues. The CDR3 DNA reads TGTGCCTGGGGGGGACAGACCCCTTTATATGCTTTCTTT. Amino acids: CAWGGQTPLYAFF.

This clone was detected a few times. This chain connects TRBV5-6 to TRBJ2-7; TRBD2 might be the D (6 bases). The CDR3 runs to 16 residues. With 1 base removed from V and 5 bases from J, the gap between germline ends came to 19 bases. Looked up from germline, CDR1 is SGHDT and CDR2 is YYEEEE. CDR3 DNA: TGTGCCAGCAGCTTGTTTTCGAGGTCCTGGACTAACGAGCAGTACTTC. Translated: CASSLFSRSWTNEQYF.

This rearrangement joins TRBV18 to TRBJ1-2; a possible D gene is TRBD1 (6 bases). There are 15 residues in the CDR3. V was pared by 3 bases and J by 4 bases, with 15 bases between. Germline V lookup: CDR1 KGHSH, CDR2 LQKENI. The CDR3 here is CASSPPVGGSYGYTF. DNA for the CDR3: TGTGCCAGCTCACCTCCGGTTGGGGGCTCCTATGGCTACACCTTC.

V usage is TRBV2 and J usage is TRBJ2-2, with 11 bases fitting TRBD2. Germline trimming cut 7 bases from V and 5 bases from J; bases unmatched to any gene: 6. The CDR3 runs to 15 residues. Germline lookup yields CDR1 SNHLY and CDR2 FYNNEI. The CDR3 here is CASKGSGGATGELFF. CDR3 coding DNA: TGTGCCAGCAAGGGTAGCGGGGGGGCGACCGGGGAGCTGTTTTTT.

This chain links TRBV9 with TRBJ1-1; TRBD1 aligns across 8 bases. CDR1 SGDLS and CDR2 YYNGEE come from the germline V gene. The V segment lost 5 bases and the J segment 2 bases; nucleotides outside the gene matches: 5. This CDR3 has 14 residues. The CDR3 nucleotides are TGTGCCAGCAGTTTGACAGGGGAAAACACTGAAGCTTTCTTT. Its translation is CASSLTGENTEAFF. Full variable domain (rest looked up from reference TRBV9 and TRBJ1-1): DSGVTQTPKHLITATGQRVTLRCSPRSGDLSVYWYQQSLDQGLQFLIQYYNGEERAKGNILERFSAQQFPDLHSELNLSSLELGDSALYFCASSLTGENTEAFFGQGTRLTVV.

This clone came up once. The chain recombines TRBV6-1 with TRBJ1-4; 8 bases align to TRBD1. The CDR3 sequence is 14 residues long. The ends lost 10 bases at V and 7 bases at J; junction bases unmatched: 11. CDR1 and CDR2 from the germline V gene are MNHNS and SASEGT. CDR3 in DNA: TGTGCCACGACAGGGGTTGGAGTTTCTGAAAAACTGTTTTTT. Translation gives CATTGVGVSEKLFF.

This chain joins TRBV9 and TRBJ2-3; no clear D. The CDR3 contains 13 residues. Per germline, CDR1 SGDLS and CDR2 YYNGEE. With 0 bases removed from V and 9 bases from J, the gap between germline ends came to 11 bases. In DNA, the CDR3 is TGTGCCAGCAGCGTAGTGGTAGAGTCCACGCAGTATTTT. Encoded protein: CASSVVVESTQYF.